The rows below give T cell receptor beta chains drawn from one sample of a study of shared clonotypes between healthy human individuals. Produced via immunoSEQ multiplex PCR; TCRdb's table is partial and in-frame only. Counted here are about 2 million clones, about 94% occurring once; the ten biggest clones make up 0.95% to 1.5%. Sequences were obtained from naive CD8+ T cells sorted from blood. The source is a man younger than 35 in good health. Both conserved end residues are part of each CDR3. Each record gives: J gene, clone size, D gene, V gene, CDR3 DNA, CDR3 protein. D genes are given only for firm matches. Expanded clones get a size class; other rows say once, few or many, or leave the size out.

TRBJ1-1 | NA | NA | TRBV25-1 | TGTGCCAGCACCGGGACGGGGGCGCACACTGAAGCTTTCTTT | CASTGTGAHTEAFF
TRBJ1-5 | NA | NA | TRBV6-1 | TGTGCCAGCAGTGAAGATTCAGGCACCAATCAGCCCCAGCATTTT | CASSEDSGTNQPQHF
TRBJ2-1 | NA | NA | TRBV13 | TGTGCCAGCAGCCTCGAGGGTAGCGGAGTAAATGAGCAGTTCTTC | CASSLEGSGVNEQFF
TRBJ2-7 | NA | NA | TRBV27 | TGTGCCAGCAGCCCAATAGGGGCCTACGAGCAGTACTTC | CASSPIGAYEQYF
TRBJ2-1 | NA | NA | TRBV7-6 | TGTGCCAGCAGCTTAGCTAGCGGCTACAATGAGCAGTTCTTC | CASSLASGYNEQFF
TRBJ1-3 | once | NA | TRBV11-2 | TGTGCCAGCAGCTTCCCCATCTCTGGAAACACCATATATTTT | CASSFPISGNTIYF
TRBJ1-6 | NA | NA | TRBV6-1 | TGTGCCAGCAGTGAAGTCATGGGAAGTAATTCACCCCTCCACTTT | CASSEVMGSNSPLHF
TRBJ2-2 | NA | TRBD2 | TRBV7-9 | TGTGCCAGCAGCGACGAGGGACTAGCGGTGAACACCGGGGAGCTGTTTTTT | CASSDEGLAVNTGELFF
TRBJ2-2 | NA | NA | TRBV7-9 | TGTGCCAGCAGCTCACCGAACACCGGGGAGCTGTTTTTT | CASSSPNTGELFF
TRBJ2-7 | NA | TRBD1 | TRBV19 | TGTGCCAGTAGTTCTCGTCCCGGGACAGGGGCCTACGAGCAGTACTTC | CASSSRPGTGAYEQYF
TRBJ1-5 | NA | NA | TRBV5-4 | TGTGCCAGCAGCTCGGGCTCCGGGGACGGGCCCCAGCATTTT | CASSSGSGDGPQHF
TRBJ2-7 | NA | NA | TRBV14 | TGTGCCAGCAGCGTTTCCCTTTTACACTACGAGCAGTACTTC | CASSVSLLHYEQYF
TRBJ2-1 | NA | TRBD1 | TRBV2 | TGTGCCAGCAGGACAGGGGACCTCGGCAATGAGCAGTTCTTC | CASRTGDLGNEQFF
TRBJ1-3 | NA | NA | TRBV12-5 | TGTGCTAGTGGTTTGGGGTTCGGGAGCACCATATATTTT | CASGLGFGSTIYF
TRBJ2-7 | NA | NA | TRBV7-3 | TGTGCCAGCAGCGCGAGATACGGGCAGTACTTC | CASSARYGQYF
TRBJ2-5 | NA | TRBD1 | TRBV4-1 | TGCGCCAGCAGCCAAGAATCTCAGGGGGCTGAGGGAGAGACCCAGTACTTC | CASSQESQGAEGETQYF
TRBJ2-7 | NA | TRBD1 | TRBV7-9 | TGTGCCAGCAGCCGTGAGGGACAGGGGGCCTACGAGCAGTACTTC | CASSREGQGAYEQYF
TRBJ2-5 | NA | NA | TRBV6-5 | TGTGCCAGCAGTTACTCAGGGCCTCAAGAGACCCAGTACTTC | CASSYSGPQETQYF
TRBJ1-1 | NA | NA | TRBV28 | TGTGCCAGCAGTCCGGAAGGCCTGACCACTGAAGCTTTCTTT | CASSPEGLTTEAFF
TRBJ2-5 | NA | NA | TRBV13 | TGTGCCAGCAGCTTATGGTCCGGGCGTGACGGTGGGACCCAGTACTTC | CASSLWSGRDGGTQYF
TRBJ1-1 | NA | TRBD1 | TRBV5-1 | TGCGCCAGCAGCTGGACAGGGGTATATGAAGCTTTCTTT | CASSWTGVYEAFF
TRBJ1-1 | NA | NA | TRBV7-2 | TGTGCCAGCACCCTTACGATAGGCACTGAAGCTTTCTTT | CASTLTIGTEAFF
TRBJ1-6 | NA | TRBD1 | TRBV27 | TGTGCCAGCAGACTTCGACAGGGGGCGAATTCACCCCTCCACTTT | CASRLRQGANSPLHF
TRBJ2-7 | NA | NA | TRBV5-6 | TGTGCCAGCAGCCCGGGGGTAGACCCGGCCTACGAGCAGTACTTC | CASSPGVDPAYEQYF
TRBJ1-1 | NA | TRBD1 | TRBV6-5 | TGTGCCAGCAGTCTTGGACAGGGGGCCTTTGAAGCTTTCTTT | CASSLGQGAFEAFF
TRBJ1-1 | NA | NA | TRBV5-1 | TGCGCCAGCAGCTTGACGGGGGGCCTGAACACTGAAGCTTTCTTT | CASSLTGGLNTEAFF